This TCR beta chain was identified during a study of shared clonotypes between healthy human individuals. Study findings and constraints: The study drew on few donors, limiting represented genetic and exposure-history diversity.

V was pared by 2 bases and J by 4 bases, with 12 bases between. The CDR3 has 15 amino acids. Germline loops: CDR1 SNHLY, CDR2 FYNNEI. On this clone: The antigen is not known.

Genomic DNA for unsorted samples, which was extracted with the QIAamp DNA Blood Mini kit, came from about 90 million PBMCs. The authors split each subset's genomic DNA evenly across several immunoSEQ plates. Replicate PCRs run on unsorted PBMC used roughly 270 ng DNA, which was about 30,000 T cell genomes. Data came from immunoSEQ multiplex PCR; TCRdb stores just in-frame clones and leaves some out. The sample includes some 530,000 clones, roughly 80% of them seen just once. V usage is TRBV2 and J usage is TRBJ2-1; TRBD1 is a possible D gene (5 bases). Sequenced input: PBMCs. The source of this sequence is a woman in her thirties or forties in good health. Some clones in this sample may be carry-over from other donors' samples. The CDR3 loop is CASSEFRQIYNEQFF. In DNA, the CDR3 is TGTGCCAGCAGTGAATTCCGACAGATATACAATGAGCAGTTCTTC.